Sequencing of this T cell receptor (beta chain) was carried out in a study of T cells in Graves' hyperthyroidism and ophthalmopathy. Points on this clonotype: The antigen remains unidentified. An end of the junction differs from the germline gene, which may be a read error.

Clinical symptoms, serum thyroxine and TRAb, thyroid ultrasound and orbital computed tomography together formed the diagnostic basis. Amplified TCR beta CDR3 regions came from RNA transcripts. First-round RT-PCR with HTBI primers amplified the TCR CDR3 region. TCRdb called the multiplex PCR reads again in MiXCR, with one record for every CDR3 protein. The sample has approximately 640,000 distinct CDR3 sequences; nearly 45% are singletons. Study observations and caveats: Prediction of ophthalmopathy progression came a median approximately 6.5 months pre-onset. Blood also carried most thyroid clonotypes expanded above 0.001.

Germline assignment: CDR1 SNHLY and CDR2 FYNNEI. This CDR3 comprises 14 residues. This clonotype was obtained from an adult man with Graves' disease, either hyperthyroidism or ophthalmopathy (not recorded which). The rearrangement joins TRBV2 to TRBJ1-1; D is uncertain. Input material: peripheral blood or thyroid tissue (not recorded which). This CDR3 is CASSLDLGKAEASF. The CDR3 region has the DNA TGTGCCAGCAGCTTGGATCTGGGGAAGGCTGAAGCTTCCTTT.